These 18 T cell receptor beta chains came from one sample sequenced in a study of regulatory T cells in long-lasting Graves disease. TCR beta libraries were built with iRepertoire HTBI primers and Arm-PCR of CDR3 regions. TCRdb passed the multiplex PCR reads through MiXCR, listing each CDR3 protein once. The table lists 350,000 to 450,000 distinct CDR3 sequences, about 15% of them singletons. Specified time point: newly diagnosed GD, antithyroid drugs for less than 3 months. PBMC RNA was the source of the TCR library. These data are also associated with another study on T cells in Graves' hyperthyroidism and ophthalmopathy.

Sequences were derived from peripheral blood mononuclear cells (PBMCs), sampled at new diagnosis, from a patient treated with antithyroid drugs. All receptors derive from a woman aged 25 to 39 with Graves disease.

At least ten counts were recorded for this clonotype. This chain uses TRBV30 with TRBJ1-1; D is unclear. The CDR3 loop spans 13 amino acids. Germline assignment: CDR1 GTSNPN and CDR2 SVGIG (reference sequence). V was shortened by 1 base and J by 1 base, with 7 bases between the two germline ends. The DNA for the CDR3 is TGTGCCTGGAGTGGACAACGGAACACTGAAGCTTTCTTT. Encoded protein: CAWSGQRNTEAFF.

The table lists this clonotype with a few counts. One end of the junction varies from germline; a read error may be responsible. This chain links TRBV27 with TRBJ2-6, with a possible D match to TRBD1 (7 bases). This CDR3 is 17 amino acids long. Germline V lookup: CDR1 MNHEY, CDR2 SMNVEV (reference sequence). The CDR3 region is CASSSPGRGRWANVLAF. Written as DNA, the CDR3 is TGTGCCAGCAGTTCCCCCGGCAGGGGGAGGTGGGCCAACGTCCTGGCTTTC.

The sample holds many counts of this clonotype. The J gene is TRBJ2-5, the V gene TRBV18; D is possibly TRBD1 (5 bases). The CDR3 consists of 13 residues. The V gene's germline CDR1 is KGHSH and CDR2 LQKENI. V lost 2 bases and J 4 bases, leaving 8 bases between the germline ends. In nucleotides, the CDR3 is TGTGCCAGCTCACCATGGGGCCCAGAGACCCAGTACTTC. Protein product: CASSPWGPETQYF.

This clonotype was picked up a small number of times. V usage is TRBV7-9 and J usage is TRBJ1-4; 7 positions match TRBD1. The CDR3 consists of 13 residues. Trimming at V came to 3 bases and at J to 10 bases, leaving 5 bases not matched to a gene. Germline CDR1 SEHNR, CDR2 FQNEAQ (reference sequence). The CDR3 spells CASSFDRVGKLFF. The DNA of the CDR3 is TGTGCCAGCAGCTTCGACAGGGTGGGAAAACTGTTTTTT. The whole variable domain, filled in from reference TRBV7-9 and TRBJ1-4, reads DTGVSQNPRHKITKRGQNVTFRCDPISEHNRLYWYRQTLGQGPEFLTYFQNEAQLEKSRLLSDRFSAERPKGSFSTLEIQRTEQGDSAMYLCASSFDRVGKLFFGSGTQLSVL.

The CDR3 bases are TGTGCCAGCAGTCGTAACGGTGGGAGTGAGACCCAGTACTTC. As protein: CASSRNGGSETQYF. The chain uses TRBV7-3 and TRBJ2-5, with a tentative D call TRBD2 (5 bases). Germline V gene sequence: CDR1 SGHTA, CDR2 FQGTGA. Between the trimmed V and J ends, which lost 6 bases and 5 bases, there was a span of 16 bases. This CDR3 spans 14 amino acids.

In its sample, this clonotype was seen many times. V gene TRBV7-2 combines with J gene TRBJ1-1; unclear D gene. The ends were cut back, 8 bases at V and 1 base at J, with 11 bases in the middle. The CDR3 length is 13 residues. Per germline, CDR1 SGHTA and CDR2 FQGNSA. This CDR3 is CASRGLGNTEAFF. The CDR3 coding sequence is TGTGCCAGCCGCGGTCTGGGGAACACTGAAGCTTTCTTT.

In its sample, this clonotype was seen many times. The rearrangement links TRBV6-1 to TRBJ2-1, with 8 bases fitting TRBD2. Trimming removed 6 bases from V and 6 bases from J; junction bases left unmatched: 10. CDR1 and CDR2 from the germline V gene are MNHNS and SASEGT. The CDR3 sequence is 15 residues long. The CDR3, as DNA: TGTGCCAGCAGGGGACTAGAAATTCGTGGCAATGAGCAGTTCTTC. Translated, it gives CASRGLEIRGNEQFF.

The rearrangement links TRBV27 to TRBJ2-7; D possibly uses TRBD1 or TRBD2 (5 bases each). CDR1 is MNHEY and CDR2 is SMNVEV in the germline V gene (reference sequence). Trimming took off 7 bases at V and 6 bases at J, with 10 bases between the two ends. The CDR3 contains 11 residues. The CDR3 reads CASTYGAEQYF. Written as DNA, the CDR3 is TGTGCCAGCACTTACGGGGCCGAGCAGTACTTC.

This clonotype was observed at least ten times. This chain joins TRBV2 and TRBJ2-7; 10 nucleotides agree with TRBD1. Germline V lookup: CDR1 SNHLY, CDR2 FYNNEI. The CDR3 has 14 residues. V lost 7 bases to trimming and J lost 0 bases; unmatched junction nucleotides: 3. The CDR3 sequence is CASKGTGASYEQYF. CDR3 coding DNA: TGTGCCAGCAAAGGGACAGGGGCCTCCTACGAGCAGTACTTC.

This clonotype was found many times. The gene calls are TRBV29-1 and TRBJ1-1; no firm D call. The ends were cut back, 4 bases at V and 3 bases at J, with 6 bases in the middle. The CDR3 consists of 11 residues. Germline values: CDR1 SQVTM, CDR2 ANQGSEA. The CDR3, as DNA: TGCAGCGTTGGGGCCTACACTGAAGCTTTCTTT. It translates to CSVGAYTEAFF.

In this sample, this clonotype turned up many times. This chain connects TRBV6-4 to TRBJ2-1, with D perhaps TRBD2 (6 bases). This CDR3 has 14 residues. Germline CDR1 is MRHNA and CDR2 is SNTAGT. Between the trimmed V and J ends, which lost 3 bases and 8 bases, there was a span of 14 bases. CDR3 coding DNA: TGTGCCAGCAGTGAACAGGTGGGAGGCGATGAGCAGTTCTTC. Translation: CASSEQVGGDEQFF.

This clonotype was found a few times. A read error may be the cause here, since a much bigger clone is one base away. The gene calls are TRBV5-4 and TRBJ1-1; perhaps TRBD1 as D (5 bases). V lost 3 bases, J lost 6 bases, and 6 bases lay in between. The CDR3 runs to 11 residues. The germline V gene encodes CDR1 SGHNT and CDR2 YYREEE (reference sequence). The CDR3 reads CASSWGSEAFF. DNA of the CDR3: TGTGCCAGCAGCTGGGGCTCTGAAGCTTTCTTT.

The chain has TRBV27 and TRBJ2-3; 15 bases line up with TRBD2. From germline, CDR1 is MNHEY and CDR2 SMNVEV (reference sequence). V trimming: 1 base; J trimming: 1 base; junction bases outside the gene matches: 6. This CDR3 spans 19 amino acids. The CDR3 region is CASSLFLWTSGRGTDTQYF. The CDR3 bases are TGTGCCAGCAGTTTATTTTTATGGACTAGCGGGAGGGGCACAGATACGCAGTATTTT.

The table lists this clonotype with many counts. CDR3 sequence: CASRTRLDYPYEQYF. The DNA of the CDR3 is TGTGCCAGCAGGACCCGACTAGATTATCCCTACGAGCAGTACTTC. J is TRBJ2-7 and V is TRBV28, with TRBD2 as a possible D gene (6 bases). Deletions cut 6 bases from V and 2 bases from J, with 17 bases between. Looked up from germline, CDR1 is MDHEN and CDR2 is SYDVKM. This CDR3 contains 15 residues.

This clonotype came up many times. V gene TRBV14 combines with J gene TRBJ2-1, with 10 nucleotides matching TRBD2. With 3 bases clipped from V and 1 base from J, the junction kept 3 bases outside the gene matches. The CDR3 loop spans 16 amino acids. The germline gives CDR1 SGHDN, CDR2 FVKESK. CDR3 sequence: CASSHVAGGSYNEQFF. For the CDR3, the DNA is TGTGCCAGCAGCCACGTAGCGGGAGGTTCCTACAATGAGCAGTTCTTC.

This clonotype was recorded at least ten times. The CDR3 reads CASSPSSGVYEQYF. For the CDR3, the DNA is TGTGCCAGCAGTCCATCTAGCGGGGTCTACGAGCAGTACTTC. This chain links TRBV12-3 or TRBV12-4 with TRBJ2-7; TRBD2 aligns across 9 bases. This CDR3 comprises 14 residues. Trimming removed 5 bases from V and 3 bases from J; junction bases left unmatched: 5.

This rearrangement joins TRBV19 to TRBJ2-5; a weak D match, TRBD1 (5 bases). The CDR3 runs to 14 residues. Trimming removed 4 bases from V and 1 base from J, with 10 bases in between. Looked up from germline, CDR1 is LNHDA and CDR2 is SQIVND (reference sequence). The CDR3 loop is CASSRQSPQETQYF. CDR3 DNA: TGTGCCAGTAGTAGACAGAGTCCCCAAGAGACCCAGTACTTC.

This chain connects TRBV24-1 to TRBJ2-1; 10 nucleotides align to TRBD1. The V gene end was trimmed by 0 bases and the J gene end by 9 bases; junction bases not matched to a gene: 7. Germline assignment: CDR1 KGHDR and CDR2 SFDVKD. This CDR3 comprises 16 residues. The CDR3 sequence: CATSDLGGQGYGEQFF. CDR3 sequence (DNA): TGTGCCACCAGTGATTTGGGGGGACAGGGGTACGGTGAGCAGTTCTTC.